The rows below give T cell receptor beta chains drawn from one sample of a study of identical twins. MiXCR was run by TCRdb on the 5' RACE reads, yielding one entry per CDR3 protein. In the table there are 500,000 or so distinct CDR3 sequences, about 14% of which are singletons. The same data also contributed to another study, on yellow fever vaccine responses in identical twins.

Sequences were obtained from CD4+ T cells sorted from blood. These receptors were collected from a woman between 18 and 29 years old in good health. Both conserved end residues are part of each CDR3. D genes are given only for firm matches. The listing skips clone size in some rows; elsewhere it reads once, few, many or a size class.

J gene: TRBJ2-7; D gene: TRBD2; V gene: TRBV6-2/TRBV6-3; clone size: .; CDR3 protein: CASTNSGGTYEQYF; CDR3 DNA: TGTGCCAGCACCAATAGCGGGGGGACCTACGAGCAGTACTTC
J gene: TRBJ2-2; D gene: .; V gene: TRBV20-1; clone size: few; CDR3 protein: CSASRAFPNTGELFF; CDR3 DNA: TGCAGTGCTAGTAGGGCCTTCCCGAACACCGGGGAGCTGTTTTTT
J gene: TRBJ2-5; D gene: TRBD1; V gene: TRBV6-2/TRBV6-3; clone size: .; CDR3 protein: CASSYLGQGMETQYF; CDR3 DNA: TGTGCCAGCAGTTACCTCGGACAGGGTATGGAGACCCAGTACTTC
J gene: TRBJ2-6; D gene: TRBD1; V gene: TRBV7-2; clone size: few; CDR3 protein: CASSLSLDRSSGANVLTF; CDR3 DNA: TGTGCCAGCAGCTTATCGCTGGACAGGAGCTCTGGGGCCAACGTCCTGACTTTC
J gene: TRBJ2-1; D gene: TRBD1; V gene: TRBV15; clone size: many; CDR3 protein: CATSRDRLGQGYNEQFF; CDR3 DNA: TGTGCCACCAGCAGAGATCGTCTGGGACAGGGGTACAATGAGCAGTTCTTC
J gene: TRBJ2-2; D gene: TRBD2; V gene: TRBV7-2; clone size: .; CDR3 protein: CASSLRAGANTGELFF; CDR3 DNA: TGTGCCAGCAGCTTAAGGGCGGGGGCGAACACCGGGGAGCTGTTTTTT
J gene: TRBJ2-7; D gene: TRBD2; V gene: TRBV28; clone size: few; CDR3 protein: CASSLGLGGRFYEQYF; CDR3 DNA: TGTGCCAGCAGTTTGGGCTTGGGAGGGAGGTTCTACGAGCAGTACTTC
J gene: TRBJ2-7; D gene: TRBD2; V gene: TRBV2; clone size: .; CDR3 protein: CASKTGLATYEQYF; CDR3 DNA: TGTGCCAGCAAGACGGGACTAGCGACCTACGAGCAGTACTTC
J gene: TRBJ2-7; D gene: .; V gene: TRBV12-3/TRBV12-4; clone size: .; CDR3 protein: CASSLGVRGSNEQYF; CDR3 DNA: TGTGCCAGCAGTTTAGGGGTCCGGGGGTCGAACGAGCAGTACTTC
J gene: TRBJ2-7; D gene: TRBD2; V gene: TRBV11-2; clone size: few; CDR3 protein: CASSRGFSGSTAYEQYF; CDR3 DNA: TGTGCCAGCAGCCGAGGATTTAGCGGGAGCACGGCCTACGAGCAGTACTTC
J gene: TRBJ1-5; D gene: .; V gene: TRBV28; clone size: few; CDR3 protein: CASSFGQKQPQHF; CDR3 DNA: TGTGCCAGCAGTTTTGGACAGAAACAGCCCCAGCATTTT
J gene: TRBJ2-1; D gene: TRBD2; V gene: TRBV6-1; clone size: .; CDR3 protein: CASRGSGRGNEQFF; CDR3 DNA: TGTGCCAGCCGGGGTAGCGGGAGGGGGAATGAGCAGTTCTTC
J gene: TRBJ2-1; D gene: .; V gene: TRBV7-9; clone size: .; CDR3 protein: CASTVSSYNEQFF; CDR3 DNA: TGTGCCAGCACCGTTAGCTCCTACAATGAGCAGTTCTTC
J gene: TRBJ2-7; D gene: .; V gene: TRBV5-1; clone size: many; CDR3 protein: CASSLEQGGVSEQYF; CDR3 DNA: TGCGCCAGCAGCCTAGAACAGGGAGGCGTGAGTGAGCAGTACTTC
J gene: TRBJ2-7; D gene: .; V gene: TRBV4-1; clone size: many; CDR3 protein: CASSQETGTYEQYF; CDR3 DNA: TGCGCCAGCAGCCAAGAGACAGGCACCTACGAGCAGTACTTC
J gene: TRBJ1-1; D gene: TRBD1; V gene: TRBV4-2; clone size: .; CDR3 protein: CASSARQGQGTEAFF; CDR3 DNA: TGTGCCAGCAGCGCCCGACAGGGTCAGGGCACTGAAGCTTTCTTT
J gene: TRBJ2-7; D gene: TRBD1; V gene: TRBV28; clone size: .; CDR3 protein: CASRQGNDEQYF; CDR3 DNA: TGTGCCAGCAGACAGGGGAACGACGAGCAGTACTTC
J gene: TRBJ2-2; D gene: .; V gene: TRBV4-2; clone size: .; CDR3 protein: CASSQGGLTGELFF; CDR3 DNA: TGTGCCAGCAGCCAAGGGGGACTGACCGGGGAGCTGTTTTTT
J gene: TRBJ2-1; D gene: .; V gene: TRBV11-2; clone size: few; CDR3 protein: CASSLEDTSLSYNEQFF; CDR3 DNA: TGTGCCAGCAGCTTAGAGGACACCTCGCTCTCCTACAATGAGCAGTTCTTC
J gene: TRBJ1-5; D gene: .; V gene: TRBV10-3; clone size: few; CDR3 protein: CAISEWDSNQPQHF; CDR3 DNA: TGTGCCATCAGTGAATGGGATAGCAATCAGCCCCAGCATTTT
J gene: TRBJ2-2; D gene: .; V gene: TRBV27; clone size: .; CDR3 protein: CASRQRAGRTTGELFF; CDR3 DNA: TGTGCCAGCAGACAGAGGGCGGGCAGGACGACCGGGGAGCTGTTTTTT
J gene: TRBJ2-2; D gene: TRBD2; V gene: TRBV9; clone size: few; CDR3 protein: CASSVVTGGTGELFF; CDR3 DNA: TGTGCCAGCAGCGTAGTAACGGGGGGAACCGGGGAGCTGTTTTTT
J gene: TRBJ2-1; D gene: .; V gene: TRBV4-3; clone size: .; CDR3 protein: CASSQQDRDTRHNEQFF; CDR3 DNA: TGCGCCAGCAGCCAACAAGATCGGGATACGCGACACAATGAGCAGTTCTTC
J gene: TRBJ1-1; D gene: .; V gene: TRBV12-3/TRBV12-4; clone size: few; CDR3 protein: CASSLSRENTEAFF; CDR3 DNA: TGTGCCAGCAGTTTGTCACGGGAGAACACTGAAGCTTTCTTT
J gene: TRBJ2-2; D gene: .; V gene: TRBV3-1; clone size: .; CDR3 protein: CASSWGSGNTGELFF; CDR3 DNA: TGTGCCAGCAGCTGGGGGAGCGGGAACACCGGGGAGCTGTTTTTT
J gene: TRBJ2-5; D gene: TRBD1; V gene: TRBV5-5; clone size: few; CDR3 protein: CASTSGTGWHQETQYF; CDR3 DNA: TGTGCCAGCACCTCCGGGACAGGGTGGCATCAAGAGACCCAGTACTTC
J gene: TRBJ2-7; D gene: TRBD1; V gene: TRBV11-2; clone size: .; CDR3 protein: CASSRHIQGNEQYF; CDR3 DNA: TGTGCCAGCAGCCGACATATACAGGGGAACGAGCAGTACTTC
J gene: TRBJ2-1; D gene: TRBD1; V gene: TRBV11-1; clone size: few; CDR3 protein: CASSWDRVNEQFF; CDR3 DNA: TGTGCCAGCAGCTGGGACAGGGTGAATGAGCAGTTCTTC
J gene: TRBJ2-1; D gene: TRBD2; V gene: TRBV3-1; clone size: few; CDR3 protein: CASSQAGLDNEQFF; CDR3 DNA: TGTGCCAGCAGCCAAGCCGGACTAGACAATGAGCAGTTCTTC
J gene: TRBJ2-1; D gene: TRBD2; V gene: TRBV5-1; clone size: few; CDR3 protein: CASSAWGGTPQNEQFF; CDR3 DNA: TGCGCCAGCAGCGCCTGGGGGGGGACCCCCCAGAATGAGCAGTTCTTC
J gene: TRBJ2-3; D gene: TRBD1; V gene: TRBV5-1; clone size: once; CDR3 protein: CASRQGDPDTQYF; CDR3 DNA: TGCGCCAGCAGACAGGGGGACCCAGATACGCAGTATTTT
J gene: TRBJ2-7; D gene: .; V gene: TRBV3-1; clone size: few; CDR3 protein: CASSQGREGEQYF; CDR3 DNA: TGTGCCAGCAGCCAGGGGCGCGAGGGGGAGCAGTACTTC
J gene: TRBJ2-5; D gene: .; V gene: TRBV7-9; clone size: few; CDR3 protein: CASSGGSETQYF; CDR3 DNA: TGTGCCAGCAGTGGGGGTTCGGAGACCCAGTACTTC
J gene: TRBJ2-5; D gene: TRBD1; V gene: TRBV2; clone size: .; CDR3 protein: CASGWTGPSQYF; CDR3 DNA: TGTGCCAGCGGATGGACAGGGCCGTCCCAGTACTTC
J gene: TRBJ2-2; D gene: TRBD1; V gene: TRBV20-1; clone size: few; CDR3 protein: CSAPGTGASGELFF; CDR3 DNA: TGCAGTGCCCCCGGGACAGGGGCTTCCGGGGAGCTGTTTTTT
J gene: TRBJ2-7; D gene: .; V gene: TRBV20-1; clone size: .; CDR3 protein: CSVLAGEQYF; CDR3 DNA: TGCAGTGTTCTGGCGGGCGAGCAGTACTTC
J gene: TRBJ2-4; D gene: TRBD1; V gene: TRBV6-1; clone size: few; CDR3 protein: CASSESQNRDRGDIQYF; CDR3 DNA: TGTGCCAGCAGTGAATCCCAGAACCGGGACAGGGGAGACATTCAGTACTTC